The 19 T cell receptor beta chains below come from one sample, sequenced in a study of Graves' ophthalmopathy and Graves' hyperthyroidism. TCR beta CDR3 amplification used RNA transcripts. HTBI primers were employed in first-round RT-PCR, then a second-round multiplex PCR followed. One entry per CDR3 protein, called by TCRdb with MiXCR from the multiplex PCR reads. This table has a few hundred thousand distinct CDR3 sequences, roughly a sixth appearing once. Sequencing was carried out using peripheral blood. The receptors shown here come from an adult woman with stable Graves' hyperthyroidism.

This chain's CDR3 is CASSPPRQSGELFF. The CDR3 DNA reads as TGTGCCAGCAGCCCCCCCCGACAGTCCGGGGAGCTGTTTTTT. The chain joins TRBV3-1 to TRBJ2-2, with D possibly being TRBD1 (5 bases). V shed 4 bases and J shed 6 bases, with 12 bases lying between them. The V gene's germline CDR1 is LGHDT and CDR2 YNNKEL (reference sequence). CDR3 length: 14 amino acids.

This clonotype occurred many times. The CDR3 reads CASIRGYEQYF. The CDR3 region has the DNA TGTGCCAGCATTCGGGGGTACGAGCAGTACTTC. The chain joins TRBV2 to TRBJ2-7; D might be TRBD2 (6 bases). The V gene's germline CDR1 is SNHLY and CDR2 FYNNEI. Trimming removed 7 bases at V and 4 bases at J, with 8 bases between. The CDR3 runs to 11 residues.

In this sample, this clonotype turned up many times. The chain couples TRBV20-1 to TRBJ2-2; TRBD1 is a possible D gene (5 bases). CDR1 and CDR2 from the germline V gene are DFQATT and SNEGSKA (reference sequence). This CDR3 is 15 amino acids long. Deletions cut 6 bases from V and 0 bases from J, with 14 bases between. The CDR3 DNA sequence: TGCAGTGCCGCCAGGGCTATCGCGAACACCGGGGAGCTGTTTTTT. Translating gives CSAARAIANTGELFF.

This clonotype was seen at least ten times. The J gene is TRBJ1-2, the V gene TRBV28; 7 bases are a match to TRBD1. After removal of 7 bases from V and 6 bases from J, the junction contained 8 bases not matched to a gene. This CDR3 comprises 13 residues. The germline CDR1 and CDR2 sequences are MDHEN and SYDVKM. CDR3 DNA sequence: TGTGCCAGCAAATGGGAGGGGGCTGATGGCTACACCTTC. Protein: CASKWEGADGYTF.

This clonotype was counted a few times. The J gene is TRBJ1-4, the V gene TRBV12-3 or TRBV12-4; D unclear. Trimming pared 7 bases from V and 7 bases from J, leaving 16 bases between. The CDR3 spans 14 residues. The CDR3 reads CASKPGRGVEKLFF. As DNA, the CDR3 is TGTGCCAGCAAGCCGGGCCGCGGGGTTGAAAAACTGTTTTTT.

This clonotype was seen at least ten times. V is TRBV27 and J is TRBJ2-7; 9 positions match TRBD1. In germline, CDR1 is MNHEY, CDR2 SMNVEV (reference sequence). The CDR3 has 14 residues. The V segment lost 6 bases and the J segment 4 bases; nucleotides outside the gene matches: 7. This CDR3 is CASSRTGGEYEQYF. The CDR3 nucleotides are TGTGCCAGCAGCCGAACAGGGGGCGAGTACGAGCAGTACTTC.

Ten or more counts support this clonotype. V and J are TRBV18 and TRBJ1-1; D might be TRBD1 (5 bases). The V and J ends lost 3 bases and 7 bases respectively, with 9 bases between them. The germline gives CDR1 KGHSH, CDR2 LQKENI. This CDR3 is built from 12 residues. The chain's CDR3 is CASSPGQNEAFF. The CDR3 DNA reads TGTGCCAGCTCACCGGGGCAGAATGAAGCTTTCTTT.

This clonotype was recorded many times. The chain combines TRBV30 with TRBJ2-6, with TRBD1 identical over 9 bases. The V gene's germline CDR1 is GTSNPN and CDR2 SVGIG (reference sequence). This CDR3 is built from 19 residues. The trim removed 0 bases at V and 0 bases at J, leaving 9 bases unmatched. The CDR3 region is CAWSVHGGTGSSGANVLTF. DNA for the CDR3: TGTGCCTGGAGTGTACATGGGGGGACAGGGTCCTCTGGGGCCAACGTCCTGACTTTC. Together with reference TRBV30 and TRBJ2-6, the CDR3 gives the full variable domain: SQTIHQWPATLVQPVGSPLSLECTVEGTSNPNLYWYRQAAGRGLQLLFYSVGIGQISSEVPQNLSASRPQDRQFILSSKKLLLSDSGFYLCAWSVHGGTGSSGANVLTFGAGSRLTVL.

This clonotype has ten or more counts. The CDR3 spells CSVDGGAYEQYF. DNA of the CDR3: TGCAGCGTTGACGGGGGAGCCTACGAGCAGTACTTC. The chain joins TRBV29-1 to TRBJ2-7; possible D gene TRBD2, 6 bases. This CDR3 comprises 12 residues. The V gene lost 3 bases and the J gene lost 2 bases, with 8 bases spanning the gap. Germline V gene lookup returns CDR1 SQVTM and CDR2 ANQGSEA.

This clonotype came up many times. This CDR3 reads CASSPGQGWGEQYF. The CDR3 coding sequence is TGTGCCAGCTCACCGGGACAGGGATGGGGCGAGCAGTACTTC. The chain combines TRBV18 with TRBJ2-7; TRBD1 aligns across 9 bases. CDR1 and CDR2 from the germline V gene are KGHSH and LQKENI. Unmatched junction bases numbered 6, after V lost 3 bases and J lost 6 bases. The CDR3 length is 14 residues.

There are many counts of this clonotype. The chain carries TRBV27 and TRBJ1-2; TRBD1 aligns across 7 bases. The CDR3 runs 15 residues. The germline V gene has CDR1 MNHEY and CDR2 SMNVEV (reference sequence). Trimming took 7 bases from V and 0 from J; bases not matched to a gene: 8. Here the CDR3 DNA reads TGTGCCAGCACGCGTCAGGGGACAGCTAACTATGGCTACACCTTC. Its protein is CASTRQGTANYGYTF.

This clonotype was observed a few times. This chain joins TRBV20-1 and TRBJ2-2, with 9 bases fitting TRBD2. The CDR3 consists of 16 residues. J was trimmed by 0 bases and V by 5 bases; bases with no gene match: 7. Germline CDR1 DFQATT, CDR2 SNEGSKA (reference sequence). The CDR3 region has the DNA TGCAGTGCTCCCTCCTTAGCGGGAGCGAACACCGGGGAGCTGTTTTTT. It yields the protein CSAPSLAGANTGELFF.

In its sample, this clonotype was seen many times. This chain joins TRBV20-1 and TRBJ2-7; TRBD1 might be the D (5 bases). The CDR3 length is 14 residues. Germline V gene sequence: CDR1 DFQATT, CDR2 SNEGSKA (reference sequence). V was trimmed by 0 bases and J by 3 bases, leaving 12 bases between them. CDR3 nucleotides: TGCAGTGCTAGAGACAGGGAATTGGGCTACGAGCAGTACTTC. Protein: CSARDRELGYEQYF.

This clonotype has ten or more counts. This rearrangement joins TRBV13 to TRBJ2-7; the match to TRBD1 covers 9 bases. Germline trimming cut 2 bases from V and 3 bases from J; bases unmatched to any gene: 8. The V gene's germline CDR1 is PRHDT and CDR2 FYEKMQ (reference sequence). This CDR3 region has 16 residues. CDR3 region: CASSLRRRDRDYEQYF. CDR3 nucleotide sequence: TGTGCCAGCAGCTTACGACGTCGGGACAGGGACTACGAGCAGTACTTC.

This clonotype was counted at least ten times. This sequence joins TRBV7-2 and TRBJ1-3; D possibly corresponds to TRBD1 (6 bases). Trimming removed 11 bases from V and 2 bases from J, with 16 bases in between. This CDR3 region has 14 residues. CDR1 is SGHTA, CDR2 FQGNSA, per germline. The CDR3 loop is CAEGGPQAGNTIYF. In DNA form, the CDR3 reads TGTGCCGAGGGGGGGCCCCAGGCTGGAAACACCATATATTTT.

This clonotype occurred many times. The CDR3 DNA reads TGTGCCAGCAGCTCCCTGGGAGCGGAAGAGACCCAGTACTTC. Protein sequence: CASSSLGAEETQYF. The genes are TRBV9 and TRBJ2-5, with D perhaps TRBD2 (5 bases). This CDR3 spans 14 amino acids. V was shortened by 4 bases and J by 3 bases, with 13 bases between the two germline ends. The germline V gene has CDR1 SGDLS and CDR2 YYNGEE. Variable domain in full (rest from reference TRBV9 and TRBJ2-5): DSGVTQTPKHLITATGQRVTLRCSPRSGDLSVYWYQQSLDQGLQFLIQYYNGEERAKGNILERFSAQQFPDLHSELNLSSLELGDSALYFCASSSLGAEETQYFGPGTRLLVL.

The J gene is TRBJ1-5, the V gene TRBV12-3 or TRBV12-4; maybe TRBD1 (6 bases). Trimming removed 6 bases at V and 4 bases at J, with 13 bases between. The CDR3 length is 14 residues. The CDR3 DNA reads as TGTGCCAGCAGCGCCAGGGGCCTGAATCAGCCCCAGCATTTT. As protein: CASSARGLNQPQHF.

Of note for this clonotype: The junction departs from the called germline gene at one end, perhaps through a read error. CDR3 nucleotides: TGTGCCAGCAGGGAAGACTTGAGCTCCTACAATGAGCAGTTCTTC. As protein: CASREDLSSYNEQFF. V gene TRBV6-1 combines with J gene TRBJ2-1; D uncertain. Germline assignment: CDR1 MNHNS and CDR2 SASEGT. The CDR3 has 15 residues.

This sequence joins TRBV14 and TRBJ2-2; possible D gene TRBD1, 5 bases. Germline CDR1 is SGHDN and CDR2 is FVKESK. The CDR3 is made up of 16 amino acids. V dropped 5 bases and J dropped 7 bases, with 20 bases sitting between them. As DNA, the CDR3 is TGTGCCAGCAGCTCTCGAGGTATCAGGGCAGTCGGGGAGCTGTTTTTT. It translates to CASSSRGIRAVGELFF.